Listed below are T cell receptor beta chains from one sample, sequenced in a study of T cells in Graves' hyperthyroidism and ophthalmopathy. TCRdb re-called the multiplex PCR reads with MiXCR, one entry per CDR3 protein. The data contain around 540,000 distinct CDR3 sequences, around 46% of them singletons. Sequencing was performed on peripheral blood or thyroid tissue (not recorded which). The receptors come from a woman aged 18-29 years with Graves' hyperthyroidism. Each CDR3 is given with its conserved first and last residue. D genes are given only for firm matches. Size tells how often a clone was seen (once, few, many) or the class of an expanded clone, and some rows leave it out.

v_gene	d_gene	j_gene	abundance	CDR3aa	CDR3nt
TRBV12-3/TRBV12-4	TRBD2	TRBJ2-5	.	CASSPGTSGNGTQYF	TGTGCCAGCAGTCCCGGGACTAGCGGGAACGGGACCCAGTACTTC
TRBV7-2	TRBD2	TRBJ2-5	.	CASSRVAGDYQETQYF	TGCGCCAGCAGCAGGGTAGCGGGGGACTATCAAGAGACCCAGTACTTC
TRBV20-1	.	TRBJ1-3	.	CSASAGDGNTIYF	TGCAGTGCTAGTGCAGGGGATGGAAACACCATATATTTT
TRBV24-1	TRBD1	TRBJ1-1	few	CATSDSGQGKNTEAFF	TGTGCCACCAGTGATTCCGGACAGGGGAAGAACACTGAAGCTTTCTTT
TRBV15	.	TRBJ1-1	.	CATSVNQGNTEAFF	TGTGCCACCAGCGTAAATCAGGGGAACACTGAAGCTTTCTTT
TRBV15	TRBD1	TRBJ1-3	once	CATSRTGDGNTIYF	TGTGCCACCAGCAGGACAGGGGATGGAAACACCATATATTTT
TRBV12-3/TRBV12-4	.	TRBJ1-1	few	CASSFGDEAFF	TGTGCCAGCAGTTTTGGCGATGAAGCTTTCTTT
TRBV12-3/TRBV12-4	TRBD2	TRBJ2-5	many	CASSSSGRGETQYF	TGTGCCAGCAGTTCAAGCGGGAGAGGAGAGACCCAGTACTTC
TRBV2	.	TRBJ2-7	few	CASSGGTAGPYEQYF	TGTGCCAGCAGTGGGGGAACAGCCGGCCCCTACGAGCAGTACTTC
TRBV10-3	TRBD1	TRBJ1-5	many	CAISENLDRGNQPQHF	TGTGCCATCAGTGAGAATTTGGACAGGGGCAATCAGCCCCAGCATTTT
TRBV6-5	TRBD1	TRBJ2-2	.	CASSYSGQGAATGELFF	TGTGCCAGCAGTTACTCGGGTCAGGGGGCGGCCACCGGGGAGCTGTTTTTT
TRBV5-1	.	TRBJ1-2	few	CASSGGGREGYTF	TGCGCCAGCAGCGGGGGGGGGCGCGAAGGCTACACCTTC
TRBV12-3/TRBV12-4	.	TRBJ2-7	.	CASGLVLGFPSSYEQYF	TGTGCTAGTGGTTTGGTACTTGGATTTCCTTCCTCCTACGAGCAGTACTTC
TRBV12-3/TRBV12-4	.	TRBJ1-2	many	CASSSRQGDGYTF	TGTGCCAGCAGTTCCAGGCAGGGTGACGGCTACACCTTC
TRBV20-1	.	TRBJ2-7	many	CSARERLAHPYEQYF	TGCAGTGCTAGAGAGCGGCTAGCGCACCCCTACGAGCAGTACTTC
TRBV29-1	.	TRBJ1-1	many	CSVRAGANYGFF	TGCAGCGTTCGAGCGGGCGCAAATTACGGTTTCTTT
TRBV7-8	TRBD2	TRBJ2-7	.	CASSFSLALAGLYEQYF	TGTGCCAGCAGCTTCTCCCTGGCACTAGCGGGATTGTACGAGCAGTACTTC
TRBV10-3	TRBD1	TRBJ1-1	many	CAISEGTGMNTEAFF	TGTGCCATCAGTGAGGGGACAGGAATGAACACTGAAGCTTTCTTT
TRBV7-2	TRBD1	TRBJ2-6	.	CASSTGTGQSGANVLTF	TGTGCCAGCAGCACCGGGACAGGCCAATCTGGGGCCAACGTCCTGACTTTC
TRBV19	.	TRBJ1-1	once	CASSQEGHTEAFF	TGTGCCAGTAGTCAGGAGGGCCACACTGAAGCTTTCTTT
TRBV7-3	TRBD1	TRBJ2-6	once	CASSSGQGIPTGANVLTF	TGTGCCAGCAGCTCGGGACAGGGCATTCCTACTGGGGCCAACGTCCTGACTTTC
TRBV7-3	.	TRBJ1-1	.	CASTIIRGNTEAFF	TGTGCCAGCACCATTATTAGGGGGAACACTGAAGCTTTCTTT
TRBV7-9	.	TRBJ1-5	few	CASSPLLYQPQHF	TGTGCCAGCAGTCCCCTACTGTATCAGCCCCAGCATTTT
TRBV7-3	.	TRBJ1-1	.	CASSQTDSPRNTEAFF	TGTGCCAGCAGCCAAACGGACAGTCCGAGGAACACTGAAGCTTTCTTT